The 9 T cell receptor beta chains in this list originate from one sample, sequenced in a study of cytomegalovirus exposure and HLA in healthy donors. Use of 60 Vbeta and 13 Jbeta primers characterized the PCR. Here immunoSEQ multiplex PCR was the method, and the copy in TCRdb shows in-frame clones only, minus some. The sample includes about 180,000 clones, roughly 80% of them seen just once. The sample was PBMCs. The source of these receptors is a man aged 40-49 years in good health and CMV-seronegative.

In regard to this clone: An end of the junction does not agree with germline; a read error may underlie this. Other nucleotide sequences in the sample specify the same CDR3. The chain couples TRBV19 to TRBJ1-1, with TRBD1 as a possible D gene (5 bases). The CDR3 extends over 13 amino acids. CDR1 and CDR2 from the germline V gene are LNHDA and SQIVND (reference sequence). DNA for the CDR3: TGTGCCAGTAGTTTACGGGGGAACACTGAGGCTTTCTTT. Amino acids: CASSLRGNTEAFF.

The chain employs TRBV18 and TRBJ2-7; 10 nucleotides agree with TRBD2. J lost 5 bases, V lost 6 bases, and 10 bases had no gene match. Germline loops: CDR1 KGHSH, CDR2 LQKENI. This CDR3 has 15 residues. The DNA for the CDR3 is TGTGCCAGCTCCCTCTCAGCGGGAGGGCCCCACGAGCAGTACTTC. This gives the protein CASSLSAGGPHEQYF.

This clone showed up just a few times. CDR3 nucleotides: TGTGCCAGCAGCACTAGCGGGAGGGCCGCGGAGCAGTACTTC. Its translation: CASSTSGRAAEQYF. The chain combines TRBV7-9 with TRBJ2-7, with 13 nucleotides matching TRBD2. CDR1 is SEHNR and CDR2 is FQNEAQ in the germline V gene (reference sequence). V was clipped by 5 bases and J by 7 bases; unmatched bases: 5. The CDR3 consists of 14 residues.

V gene TRBV4-1 combines with J gene TRBJ2-7; 7 nucleotides align to TRBD2. The V and J ends lost 3 bases and 4 bases, in that order; junction bases with no gene match: 9. Germline values: CDR1 MGHRA, CDR2 YSYEKL. The CDR3 is 15 amino acids. The CDR3 coding sequence is TGCGCCAGCAGCCATCTAGGGAGGGGTAGATACGAGCAGTACTTC. It specifies CASSHLGRGRYEQYF.

J is TRBJ2-7 and V is TRBV5-4, with TRBD2 matching 9 bases. J lost 4 bases, V lost 1 base, and 6 bases had no gene match. Germline CDR1 and CDR2: SGHNT and YYREEE (reference sequence). The length of the CDR3 is 15 residues. The CDR3 sequence: CASSLLSGGHYEQYF. The CDR3 DNA reads as TGTGCCAGCAGCTTGTTGAGCGGGGGGCATTACGAGCAGTACTTC.

This chain joins TRBV5-6 and TRBJ1-5, with a tentative D call TRBD1 (6 bases). The V and J ends lost 4 bases and 6 bases respectively, with 14 bases between them. This CDR3 is built from 14 residues. CDR1 is SGHDT and CDR2 is YYEEEE in the germline V gene. The DNA of the CDR3 is TGTGCCAGCAGCCAGGGGAGGGGACGTCAGCCCCAGCATTTT. This encodes CASSQGRGRQPQHF.

This sequence joins TRBV11-3 and TRBJ2-2; D is unresolved. Germline V gene data show CDR1 as SGHNT and CDR2 as YENEEA. The CDR3 is made up of 12 amino acids. With 3 bases removed from V and 7 bases from J, the gap between germline ends came to 6 bases. The CDR3 protein is CASSFAGGELFF. DNA for the CDR3: TGTGCCAGCAGCTTCGCAGGCGGGGAGCTGTTTTTT.

CDR3 protein: CASSQEEGSNQPQHF. The CDR3 region has the DNA TGCGCCAGCAGCCAAGAGGAGGGTAGCAATCAGCCCCAGCATTTT. The rearrangement uses TRBV4-3 and TRBJ1-5; D not resolved. V lost 0 bases, J lost 0 bases, and 6 bases lay in between. The CDR3 covers 15 residues. CDR1 is LGHNA, CDR2 YSLEER, per germline.

V usage is TRBV7-9 and J usage is TRBJ2-7; the match to TRBD1 covers 9 bases. V lost 5 bases, J lost 6 bases, and 8 bases stayed unmatched. Per the germline V gene, CDR1 is SEHNR and CDR2 is FQNEAQ (reference sequence). The CDR3 is 14 amino acids. The CDR3 coding sequence is TGTGCCAGCAGCCCCCGGGACAGGGTAGGCGAGCAGTACTTC. Protein product: CASSPRDRVGEQYF. The full variable domain, its missing parts supplied by reference TRBV7-9 and TRBJ2-7, is DTGVSQNPRHKITKRGQNVTFRCDPISEHNRLYWYRQTLGQGPEFLTYFQNEAQLEKSRLLSDRFSAERPKGSFSTLEIQRTEQGDSAMYLCASSPRDRVGEQYFGPGTRLTVT.